The 9 T cell receptor beta chains given below trace back to one sample, sequenced in a study of blood T cell repertoires in COVID-19 (dated by TCRdb to 2019 to 2021). Receptors were amplified or captured by the immunoSEQ multiplex PCR assay. TCRdb re-hosts the immuneACCESS table, in-frame sequences only. Its copies lack some clones; in the studies checked, an unresolved V gene accounts for under half of them, and the cause for the rest is not known. Here the sample has 130,000 to 150,000 clones; about 90% occur a single time. The ten biggest clones cover over 35% of the sample. The sample comprised peripheral blood. The receptors stem from a man aged 50 or older who had recovered from COVID-19.

The chain is built from TRBV9 and TRBJ2-7; tentatively, D is TRBD1 (5 bases). There are 16 residues in the CDR3. V lost 3 bases and J lost 7, with 23 bases in between. Germline V gene data show CDR1 as SGDLS and CDR2 as YYNGEE. The CDR3 nucleotides read TGTGCCAGCAGCGCTCAAGCATCGGACACCGCCGGGGAGCAGTACTTC. Amino acids: CASSAQASDTAGEQYF.

The chain joins TRBV5-6 to TRBJ1-2, with D unclear. Germline values: CDR1 SGHDT, CDR2 YYEEEE. This CDR3 comprises 14 residues. V was trimmed by 6 bases and J by 0 bases, leaving 12 bases between them. CDR3 residues: CASTYRNTNYGYTF. CDR3 DNA sequence: TGTGCCAGCACCTACAGAAATACTAACTATGGCTACACCTTC.

CDR3 protein: CATSRLTGSYEQYF. CDR3 DNA: TGTGCCACCAGCAGATTGACTGGATCCTACGAGCAGTACTTC. V gene TRBV15 combines with J gene TRBJ2-7; D is unclear. Per germline, CDR1 LNHNV and CDR2 YYDKDF (reference sequence). The CDR3 runs to 14 residues. Trimming took 2 bases from V and 1 from J, leaving 9 bases between them. The full variable domain, with the rest looked up from reference TRBV15 and TRBJ2-7, is DAMVIQNPRYQVTQFGKPVTLSCSQTLNHNVMYWYQQKSSQAPKLLFHYYDKDFNNEADTPDNFQSRRPNTSFCFLDIRSPGLGDTAMYLCATSRLTGSYEQYFGPGTRLTVT.

This chain uses TRBV6-6 with TRBJ1-1, with D possibly TRBD1 on 5 matching bases. With 2 bases removed from V and 5 bases from J, the gap between germline ends came to 6 bases. The CDR3 consists of 12 residues. Looked up from germline, CDR1 is MNHNY and CDR2 is SVGAGI (reference sequence). The CDR3, as DNA: TGTGCCAGCAGTTACGGGGCGACTGAAGCTTTCTTT. Translated: CASSYGATEAFF.

This chain uses TRBV18 with TRBJ1-5, with TRBD1 matching 7 bases. Germline values: CDR1 KGHSH, CDR2 LQKENI. After removal of 2 bases from V and 7 bases from J, the junction contained 5 bases not matched to a gene. The CDR3 totals 14 residues. This CDR3 is CASSPDRVGQPQHF. In DNA form, the CDR3 reads TGTGCCAGCTCACCAGACAGGGTAGGGCAGCCCCAGCATTTT. The full variable domain, with the rest looked up from reference TRBV18 and TRBJ1-5, is NAGVMQNPRHLVRRRGQEARLRCSPMKGHSHVYWYRQLPEEGLKFMVYLQKENIIDESGMPKERFSAEFPKEGPSILRIQQVVRGDSAAYFCASSPDRVGQPQHFGDGTRLSIL.

The chain joins TRBV10-3 to TRBJ1-4; 7 positions match TRBD1. This CDR3 is built from 15 residues. The germline V gene has CDR1 ENHRY and CDR2 SYGVKD. Trimming cost V 3 bases and J 3 bases; bases outside gene matches: 4. The DNA of the CDR3 is TGTGCCATCAGTGATCCACAGGGGCCTAATGAAAAACTGTTTTTT. This codes for CAISDPQGPNEKLFF.

The gene calls are TRBV12-3 or TRBV12-4 and TRBJ1-5; 7 nucleotides match TRBD1. V lost 4 bases to trimming and J lost 12 bases; unmatched junction nucleotides: 9. The CDR3 is 13 amino acids. In nucleotides, the CDR3 is TGTGCCAGCAGTTCGACAGGGCCTGCCGGCCAGCATTTT. It is translated as CASSSTGPAGQHF.

The rearrangement links TRBV11-3 to TRBJ2-7; D perhaps matches TRBD1 (6 bases). This CDR3 comprises 15 residues. V dropped 5 bases and J dropped 0 bases, with 14 bases sitting between them. From germline, CDR1 is SGHNT and CDR2 YENEEA. The CDR3 region is CASSTPGTHSYEQYF. The CDR3 DNA follows: TGTGCCAGCAGCACGCCCGGGACACACTCCTACGAGCAGTACTTC.

The chain links TRBV2 to TRBJ2-7, with TRBD1 matching 8 bases. The CDR3 has 16 amino acids. The V gene end was trimmed by 2 bases and the J gene end by 4 bases; junction bases not matched to a gene: 10. From germline, CDR1 is SNHLY and CDR2 FYNNEI. The CDR3 loop reads CASSEPIPGQEYEQYF. The CDR3 bases are TGTGCCAGCAGTGAACCGATACCGGGACAGGAGTACGAGCAGTACTTC.